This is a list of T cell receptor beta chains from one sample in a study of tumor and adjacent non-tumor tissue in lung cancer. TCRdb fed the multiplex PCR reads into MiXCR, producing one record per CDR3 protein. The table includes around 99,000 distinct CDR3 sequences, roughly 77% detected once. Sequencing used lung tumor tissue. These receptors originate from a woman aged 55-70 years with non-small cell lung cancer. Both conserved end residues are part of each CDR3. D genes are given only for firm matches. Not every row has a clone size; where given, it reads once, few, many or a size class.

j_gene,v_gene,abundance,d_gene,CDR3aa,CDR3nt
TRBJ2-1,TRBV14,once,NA,CASSARLMGANEQFF,TGTGCCAGCAGCGCTCGATTAATGGGGGCCAATGAACAGTTCTTC
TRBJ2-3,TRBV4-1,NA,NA,CASSRDRRRVSGVTDTQYF,TGCGCCAGCAGCCGAGATAGGAGGAGAGTCAGTGGCGTCACAGATACCCAGTATTTT
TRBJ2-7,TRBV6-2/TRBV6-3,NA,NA,CANSYPGTPVRYEQYF,TGTGCCAACAGTTATCCCGGGACACCTGTACGGTACGAGCAGTACTTC
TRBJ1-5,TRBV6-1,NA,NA,CASRSNRDGQPLHF,TGTGCCAGCAGAAGCAACAGGGACGGTCAGCCCCTGCACTTT
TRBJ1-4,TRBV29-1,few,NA,CSVGGPTDYEKLFF,TGCAGCGTTGGAGGCCCGACAGACTATGAAAAACTGTTTTTT
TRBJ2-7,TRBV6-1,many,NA,CASTGEGGTFGEQYF,TGTGCCAGCACCGGCGAGGGGGGGACTTTCGGCGAGCAGTACTTC
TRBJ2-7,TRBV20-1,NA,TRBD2,CSPRRRENSYEQYF,TGCAGTCCTAGGAGGCGGGAGAACTCCTACGAGCAATACTTC
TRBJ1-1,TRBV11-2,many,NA,CASSLTRSTEAFF,TGTGCCAGCAGCTTGACGCGGAGCACTGAAGCTTTCTTT
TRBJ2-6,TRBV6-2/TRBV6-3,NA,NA,CASSCSSSGANVLTF,TGTGCCAGCAGTTGTTCAAGCTCTGGGGCCAACGTCCTAACTTTC
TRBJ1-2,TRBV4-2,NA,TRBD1,CASSQEGTAVGYGYTF,TGTGCCAGCAGCCAAGAGGGGACAGCGGTCGGCTATGGCTACACCTTC
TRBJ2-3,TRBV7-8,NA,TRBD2,CASSFSRAGVGDTQYF,TGTGCCAGCAGCTTTTCGCGAGCGGGAGTAGGAGATACGCAGTATTTT
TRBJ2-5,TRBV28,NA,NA,CASNRDRTIKKTQYF,TGTGCCAGCAATCGGGATAGGACTATTAAAAAGACCCAGTACTTT
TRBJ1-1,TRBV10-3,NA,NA,CAISERPRDGTEAFF,TGTGCCATCAGTGAGAGGCCAAGGGATGGCACTGAAGCTTTCTTT
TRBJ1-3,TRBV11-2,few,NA,CASSLSSGRLYTVYF,TGTGCCAGCAGCTTATCCTCCGGCCGCTTGTATACCGTATATTTT
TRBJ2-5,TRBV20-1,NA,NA,CCTGQETQYF,TGCTGTACTGGCCAAGAGACCCAGTACTTC
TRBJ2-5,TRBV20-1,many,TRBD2,CSALTSGQETQYF,TGCAGTGCTTTAACTAGCGGCCAAGAGACCCAGTACTTC
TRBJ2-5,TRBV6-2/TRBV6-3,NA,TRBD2,CASSTRTSEGKGETQYF,TGTGCCAGCAGCACTAGGACTAGCGAGGGTAAGGGAGAGACCCAGTACTTC
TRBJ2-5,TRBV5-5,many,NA,CASSSMTTGVGETQYF,TGTGCCAGCAGCTCGATGACGACTGGGGTTGGGGAGACCCAGTACTTC
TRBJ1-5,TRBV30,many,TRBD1,CAWGGQGKQPQHF,TGTGCCTGGGGAGGACAGGGAAAACAGCCCCAGCATTTT
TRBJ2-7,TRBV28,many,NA,CASSSGGRYEQYF,TGTGCCAGCAGTTCAGGGGGGAGGTATGAGCAGTACTTC
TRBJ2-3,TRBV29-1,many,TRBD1,CSVLRDSSSTDTQYF,TGCAGCGTTCTTCGGGACAGTTCTAGCACAGATACGCAGTATTTT
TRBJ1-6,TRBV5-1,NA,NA,CDSSSELGIRNSPLHF,TGCGACAGCAGCTCGGAACTAGGGATAAGGAATTCACCCCTCCACTTT
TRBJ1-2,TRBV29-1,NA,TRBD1,CRVAPPFAAGGVGGYTF,TGCCGTGTTGCCCCCCCCTTCGCTGCAGGGGGCGTCGGGGGCTACACCTTC
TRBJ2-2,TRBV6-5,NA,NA,CSSSPDRVDTGELSF,TGTTCCAGCAGCCCCGACAGAGTTGACACCGGGGAGCTGTCTTTT
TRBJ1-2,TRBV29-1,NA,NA,CSTEEIEFNYGYTF,TGCAGCACTGAAGAGATAGAGTTTAACTATGGCTACACCTTC
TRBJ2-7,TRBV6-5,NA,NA,CVSRGGWGYEQYF,TGTGTCAGCAGAGGGGGTTGGGGCTACGAGCAGTACTTC
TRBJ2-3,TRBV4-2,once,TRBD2,CASSQVDASGGTDTQYF,TGCGCCAGCAGCCAAGTGGATGCTAGCGGGGGCACAGATACGCAGTATTTT
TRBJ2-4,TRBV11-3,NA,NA,CASSLEGQAISPKNVQYF,TGTGCCAGCAGTTTAGAAGGCCAGGCTATTAGCCCCAAAAACGTTCAGTACTTC
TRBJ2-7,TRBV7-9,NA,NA,CASSRTQSYEQYF,TGTGCCAGCAGCCGAACCCAGTCCTACGAGCAGTACTTC
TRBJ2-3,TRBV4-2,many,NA,CASSQSVTGVGTDTQYF,TGTGCCAGCAGCCAATCCGTCACGGGAGTAGGCACAGATACGCAGTATTTT
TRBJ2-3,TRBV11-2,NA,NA,CASSLVERETDPQYF,TGCGCCAGCAGCTTAGTGGAGAGAGAGACAGATCCGCAGTATTTT
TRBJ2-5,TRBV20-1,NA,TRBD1,CSGREGGTKTPYF,TGCAGTGGTAGAGAAGGGGGCACTAAGACCCCGTACTTC
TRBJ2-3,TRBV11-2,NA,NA,CISSLTYTQFF,TGTATCAGCAGCTTAACATATACGCAGTTTTTT
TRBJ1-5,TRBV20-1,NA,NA,CSAYPGQSNHPQHF,TGCAGTGCTTACCCGGGACAAAGCAATCATCCCCAGCATTTT
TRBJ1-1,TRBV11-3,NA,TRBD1,CSRSRGNDRGAFF,TGTTCCAGGAGCCGAGGAAATGACAGGGGAGCTTTCTTT
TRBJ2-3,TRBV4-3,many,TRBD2,CASSHAGVADTQYF,TGCGCCAGCAGCCATGCGGGAGTGGCAGATACGCAGTATTTT
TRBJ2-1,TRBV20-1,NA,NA,CGAPHGGYYNKQFF,TGCGGTGCTCCCCACGGAGGGTACTACAATAAGCAGTTCTTC
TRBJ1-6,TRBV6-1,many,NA,CAHREVNNSPLHF,TGTGCCCACAGAGAAGTTAATAATTCACCCCTCCACTTT
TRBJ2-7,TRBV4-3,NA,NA,CASIQDQSRGSEQYF,TGCGCCAGCATCCAAGATCAGTCCAGGGGCTCCGAGCAGTACTTC
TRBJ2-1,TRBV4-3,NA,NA,CASRGRSGLYSNKQFF,TGCGCCAGCAGGGGGCGTTCTGGACTCTACTCCAATAAGCAGTTCTTC
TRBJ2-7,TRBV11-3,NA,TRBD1,CANSPTGGSYEQYF,TGTGCCAACAGCCCAACAGGGGGCTCCTACGAGCAATACTTC
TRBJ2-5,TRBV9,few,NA,CASSERTGVRETQYF,TGTGCCAGCAGCGAGCGGACGGGTGTAAGGGAGACCCAGTACTTC
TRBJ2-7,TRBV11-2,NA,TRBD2,CASGLVLAGPSYEQCF,TGTGCCAGCGGCTTAGTATTAGCGGGGCCCTCCTACGAGCAGTGCTTC
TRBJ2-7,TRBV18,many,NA,CASSPGLHPYEQYF,TGTGCCAGCTCCCCGGGACTCCACCCCTACGAGCAGTACTTC
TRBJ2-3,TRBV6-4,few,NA,CASSDSVSGPDTQYF,TGTGCCAGCAGTGACTCGGTTTCAGGGCCAGATACGCAGTATTTT
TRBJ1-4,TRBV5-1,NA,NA,CTSSFTPDSTTNEKLYF,TGCACCAGCAGCTTCACCCCGGACTCTACAACTAATGAAAAACTGTATTTT
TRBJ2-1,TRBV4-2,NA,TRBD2,CASSQPGLAGNNELFF,TGTGCCAGCAGCCAACCAGGACTAGCGGGAAACAATGAGCTGTTCTTC
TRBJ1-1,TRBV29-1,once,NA,CDVNTVGIEAFF,TGCGACGTTAACACTGTGGGAATTGAAGCTTTCTTT
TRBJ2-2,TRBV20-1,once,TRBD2,CSASGGASGATITWELFF,TGCAGTGCTTCAGGGGGGGCTAGCGGGGCCACGATCACCTGGGAGCTGTTTTTT
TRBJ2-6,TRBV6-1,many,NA,CASSPQSSGANVLTF,TGTGCCAGCAGTCCTCAGAGCTCTGGGGCCAACGTCCTGACTTTC
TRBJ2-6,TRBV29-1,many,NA,CSTASSGANVLTF,TGCAGCACTGCCAGCTCTGGGGCCAACGTCCTGACTTTC
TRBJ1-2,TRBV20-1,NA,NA,CNAISSIGCYTF,TGCAATGCTATCTCCTCGATTGGCTGCTACACCTTC
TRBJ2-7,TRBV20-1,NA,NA,CSVPSPDEQCF,TGCAGTGTCCCGAGCCCCGACGAGCAGTGCTTC
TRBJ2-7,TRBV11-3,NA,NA,CSSSLDTGTYERYF,TGTTCCAGCAGCTTAGATACGGGTACCTACGAGCGGTACTTC
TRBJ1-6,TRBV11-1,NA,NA,CASSYDRQSYKSPLHF,TGTGCCAGCAGCTACGACAGACAGTCTTATAAATCACCCCTCCACTTT